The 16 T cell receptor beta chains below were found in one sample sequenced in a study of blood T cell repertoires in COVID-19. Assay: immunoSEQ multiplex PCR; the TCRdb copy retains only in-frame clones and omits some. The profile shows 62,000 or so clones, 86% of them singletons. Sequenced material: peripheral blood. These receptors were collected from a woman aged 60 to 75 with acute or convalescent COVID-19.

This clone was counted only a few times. The CDR3 DNA is TGTGCCAGCAGCGAACGGGACAGGGGTTTGTATGGCTACACCTTC. It is translated as CASSERDRGLYGYTF. The rearrangement links TRBV7-9 to TRBJ1-2, with 10 bases lining up with TRBD1. V lost 5 bases, J lost 5 bases, and 8 bases stayed unmatched. Per the germline V gene, CDR1 is SEHNR and CDR2 is FQNEAQ (reference sequence). This CDR3 is built from 15 residues.

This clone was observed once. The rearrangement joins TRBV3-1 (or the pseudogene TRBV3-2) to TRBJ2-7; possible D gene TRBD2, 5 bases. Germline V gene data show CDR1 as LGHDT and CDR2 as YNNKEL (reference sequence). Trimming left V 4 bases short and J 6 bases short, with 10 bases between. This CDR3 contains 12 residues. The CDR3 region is CASSRPGLEQYF. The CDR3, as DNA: TGTGCCAGCAGCCGCCCAGGACTCGAGCAGTACTTC.

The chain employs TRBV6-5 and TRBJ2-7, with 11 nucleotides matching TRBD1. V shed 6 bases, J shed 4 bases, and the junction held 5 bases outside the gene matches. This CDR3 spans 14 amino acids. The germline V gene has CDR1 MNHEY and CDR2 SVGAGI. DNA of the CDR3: TGTGCCAGCAGACCGGGACAGGGGGTTTACGAGCAGTACTTC. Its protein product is CASRPGQGVYEQYF.

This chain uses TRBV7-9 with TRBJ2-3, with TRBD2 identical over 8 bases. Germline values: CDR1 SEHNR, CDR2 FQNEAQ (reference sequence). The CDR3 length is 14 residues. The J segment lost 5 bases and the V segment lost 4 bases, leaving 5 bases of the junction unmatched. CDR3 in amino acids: CASSSGLERDTQYF. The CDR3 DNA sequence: TGTGCCAGCAGCTCGGGACTAGAGCGAGATACGCAGTATTTT.

CDR3 sequence (DNA): TGTGCCAGCAGCCAGACTAGGGTTACTGAAGCTTTCTTT. Translation: CASSQTRVTEAFF. The chain carries TRBV11-1 and TRBJ1-1, with D unclear. Germline V gene sequence: CDR1 SGHAT, CDR2 FQDESV (reference sequence). This CDR3 has 13 amino acids. V was shortened by 5 bases and J by 5 bases, with 12 bases between the two germline ends. The variable domain in full, completed from reference TRBV11-1 and TRBJ1-1, reads EAEVAQSPRYKITEKSQAVAFWCDPISGHATLYWYRQILGQGPELLVQFQDESVVDDSQLPKDRFSAERLKGVDSTLKIQPAELGDSAMYLCASSQTRVTEAFFGQGTRLTVV.

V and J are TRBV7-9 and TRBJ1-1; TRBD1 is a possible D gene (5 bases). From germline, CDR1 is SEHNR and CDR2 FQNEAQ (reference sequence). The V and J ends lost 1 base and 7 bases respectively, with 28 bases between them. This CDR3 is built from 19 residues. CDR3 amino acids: CASSLVFGGGSLTPDEAFF. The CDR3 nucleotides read TGTGCCAGCAGCTTAGTTTTTGGGGGAGGGAGCCTAACTCCCGATGAAGCTTTCTTT.

The chain's CDR3 is CASSPQGSSGNTIYF. CDR3 bases: TGTGCCAGCAGCCCACAGGGGAGCTCTGGAAACACCATATATTTT. This chain joins TRBV9 and TRBJ1-3; TRBD1 aligns across 7 bases. This CDR3 spans 15 amino acids. The junction had 4 bases not matched to a gene; V was cut back by 4 bases and J by 0 bases. Germline V CDR1 and CDR2: SGDLS, YYNGEE.

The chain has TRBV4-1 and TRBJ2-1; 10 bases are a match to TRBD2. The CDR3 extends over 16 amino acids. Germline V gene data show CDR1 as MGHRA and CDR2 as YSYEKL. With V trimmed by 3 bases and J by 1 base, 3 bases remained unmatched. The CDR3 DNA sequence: TGCGCCAGCAGCCATGGTAGCGGGAGGTCCTACAATGAGCAGTTCTTC. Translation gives CASSHGSGRSYNEQFF.

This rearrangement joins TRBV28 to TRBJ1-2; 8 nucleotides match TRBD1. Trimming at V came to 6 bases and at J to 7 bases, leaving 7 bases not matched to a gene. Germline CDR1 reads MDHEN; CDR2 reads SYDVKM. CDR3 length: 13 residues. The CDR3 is CASRWGQEGGYTF. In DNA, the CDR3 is TGTGCCAGCAGATGGGGACAGGAGGGTGGCTACACCTTC.

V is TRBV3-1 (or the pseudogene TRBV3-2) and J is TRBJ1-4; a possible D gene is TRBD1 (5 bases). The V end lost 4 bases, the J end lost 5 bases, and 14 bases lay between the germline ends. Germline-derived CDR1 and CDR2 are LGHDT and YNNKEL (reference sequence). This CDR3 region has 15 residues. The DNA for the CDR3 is TGTGCCAGCAGCCTGAAAGGGGCAGGGAATGAAAAACTGTTTTTT. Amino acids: CASSLKGAGNEKLFF.

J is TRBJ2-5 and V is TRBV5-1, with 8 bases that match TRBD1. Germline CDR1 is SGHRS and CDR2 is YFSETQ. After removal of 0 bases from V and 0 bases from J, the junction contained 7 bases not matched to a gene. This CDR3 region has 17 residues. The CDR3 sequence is CASSLETQGEYQETQYF. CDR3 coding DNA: TGCGCCAGCAGCTTGGAAACACAGGGGGAGTACCAAGAGACCCAGTACTTC.

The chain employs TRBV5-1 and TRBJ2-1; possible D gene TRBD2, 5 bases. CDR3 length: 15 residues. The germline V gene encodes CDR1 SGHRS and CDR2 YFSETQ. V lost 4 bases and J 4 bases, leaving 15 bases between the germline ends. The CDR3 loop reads CASSRQRERYNEQFF. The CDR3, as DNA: TGCGCCAGCAGCCGCCAGAGGGAGCGTTACAATGAGCAGTTCTTC.

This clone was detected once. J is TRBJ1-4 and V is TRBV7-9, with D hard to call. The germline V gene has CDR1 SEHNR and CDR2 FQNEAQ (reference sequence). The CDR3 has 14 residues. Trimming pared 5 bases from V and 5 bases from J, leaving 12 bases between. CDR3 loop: CASSSPGGNEKLFF. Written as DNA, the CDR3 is TGTGCCAGCAGCAGCCCGGGAGGGAATGAAAAACTGTTTTTT.

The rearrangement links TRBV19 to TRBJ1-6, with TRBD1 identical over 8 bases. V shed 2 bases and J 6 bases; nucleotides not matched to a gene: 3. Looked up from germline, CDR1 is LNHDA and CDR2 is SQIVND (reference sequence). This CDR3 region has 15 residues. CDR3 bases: TGTGCCAGTAGTATAAGACAGGGGATTAATTCACCCCTCCACTTT. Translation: CASSIRQGINSPLHF.

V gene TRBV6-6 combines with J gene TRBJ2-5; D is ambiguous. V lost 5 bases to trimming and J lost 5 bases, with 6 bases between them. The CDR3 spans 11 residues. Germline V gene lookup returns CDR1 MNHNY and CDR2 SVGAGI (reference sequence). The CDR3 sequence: CASSLRETQYF. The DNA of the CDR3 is TGTGCCAGCAGTCTTCGGGAGACCCAGTACTTC.

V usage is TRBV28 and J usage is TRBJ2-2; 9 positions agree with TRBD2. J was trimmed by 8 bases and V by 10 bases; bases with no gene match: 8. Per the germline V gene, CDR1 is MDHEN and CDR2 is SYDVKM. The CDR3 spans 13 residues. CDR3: CATGTSTRGELFF. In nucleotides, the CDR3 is TGTGCCACAGGGACTAGCACTAGGGGGGAGCTGTTTTTT.